Listed below are T cell receptor beta chains from one sample, sequenced in a study of T cells in Graves' hyperthyroidism and ophthalmopathy. TCRdb processed the multiplex PCR reads anew with MiXCR; each CDR3 protein has one entry. The data contain more than 300,000 distinct CDR3 sequences, approximately 18% of them seen just once; the ten biggest clones take up 34%. Material: blood. The receptors stem from a woman aged 25-40 years with Graves' hyperthyroidism that later progressed to Graves' ophthalmopathy. CDR3s include the opening cysteine and the closing phenylalanine or tryptophan. The D gene is left open where the match is weak. Clone size is stated in some rows and not others, as once, few, many or a class when expanded.

>NA|many|TRBJ1-1|TRBV3-1
TGTGCCAGCAGCCAAGGACAGACTATGAACACTGAAGCTTTCTTT
CASSQGQTMNTEAFF
>NA|NA|TRBJ1-5|TRBV29-1
TGCAGCGTTGGGGCAGCCGACACGAATCAGCCCCAGCATTTT
CSVGAADTNQPQHF
>NA|once|TRBJ1-5|TRBV19
TGTGCCAGTAGAGCGGACAGACATCAGCCCCAGCATTTT
CASRADRHQPQHF
>NA|many|TRBJ1-4|TRBV15
TGTGCCACCAGTCAAGCAGGAGTCGCAACTAATGAAAAACTGTTTTTT
CATSQAGVATNEKLFF
>TRBD1|many|TRBJ1-1|TRBV6-1
TGTGCCAGCAGTGGCCGGACAGGGAACACTGAAGCTTTCTTT
CASSGRTGNTEAFF
>NA|many|TRBJ2-1|TRBV15
TGTGCCACCAGCATAACTGGACCCGGGGGATACAATGAGCAATTCTTC
CATSITGPGGYNEQFF
>NA|NA|TRBJ1-4|TRBV4-2
TGTGCCAGCAGCCAACGAGGAGGGACTAATGAAAAACTGTTTTTT
CASSQRGGTNEKLFF
>NA|many|TRBJ2-7|TRBV27
TGTGCCAGCAGTACAACAGGGTTTTACGAGCAGTACTTC
CASSTTGFYEQYF
>NA|many|TRBJ1-1|TRBV30
TGTGCCTGGGGGGTGGGGGCGGACACTGAAGCTTTCTTT
CAWGVGADTEAFF
>NA|many|TRBJ2-7|TRBV5-1
TGCGCCAGCAGCTTGGAAAGGTTCTACGAGCAGTACTTC
CASSLERFYEQYF
>NA|many|TRBJ1-5|TRBV30
TGTGCCTGGGCGGGGAGTGGGAATCAGCCCCAGCATTTT
CAWAGSGNQPQHF
>NA|NA|TRBJ1-1|TRBV19
TGTGCCAGTAGTGTCGGTCGGATGCTCCCGAAGGCTGAAGCTTTCTTT
CASSVGRMLPKAEAFF
>TRBD1|NA|TRBJ1-4|TRBV19
TGTGCCAGTAGTACCGGGACAGTAAATGAAAAACTGTTTTTT
CASSTGTVNEKLFF
>TRBD1|NA|TRBJ1-1|TRBV29-1
TGCAGCGTTCGGGACAGGGCGAACACTGAAGCTTTCTTT
CSVRDRANTEAFF
>NA|few|TRBJ1-3|TRBV10-3
TGTGCCATCAGTGGGGGTCGGGGAAACACCATATATTTT
CAISGGRGNTIYF
>NA|many|TRBJ1-1|TRBV7-6
TGTGCCAGCAGCCATCGGGCCGAGAACACTGAAGCTTTCTTT
CASSHRAENTEAFF
>NA|many|TRBJ2-1|TRBV20-1
TGCAGTGCTAGAGATGTCGGACTGCCCTCCTACAATGAGCAGTTCTTC
CSARDVGLPSYNEQFF
>NA|NA|TRBJ2-3|TRBV24-1
TGTGCCACCAGTGATGGGAATACGCAGTATTTT
CATSDGNTQYF
>TRBD2|few|TRBJ2-7|TRBV9
TGTGCCAGCAGCGCGGGGTCGACTAGCGGTTACGAGCAGTACTTC
CASSAGSTSGYEQYF
>TRBD1|many|TRBJ1-5|TRBV10-3
TGTGCCATCAGTGAGGCGGACAGGGTAGATCAGCCCCAGCATTTT
CAISEADRVDQPQHF
>TRBD1|few|TRBJ2-7|TRBV28
TGTGCCAGCAGTGTGACAGGGATAAACGAGCAGTACTTC
CASSVTGINEQYF
>NA|NA|TRBJ1-5|TRBV19
TGTGCCAGCAAAAGAGGGATGAAGGGAAATCAGCCCCAGCATTTT
CASKRGMKGNQPQHF
>NA|many|TRBJ2-3|TRBV5-1
TGCGCCACCTCCTCCCGAGGGGGGCCCACAGATACGCAGTATTTT
CATSSRGGPTDTQYF
>TRBD1|many|TRBJ1-5|TRBV12-3/TRBV12-4
TGTGCCAGCCAGGGGGAATACAGCAATCAGCCCCAGCATTTT
CASQGEYSNQPQHF
>NA|NA|TRBJ2-1|TRBV7-8
TGTGCCAGCAGCCCTGACTACCCCCGTCGGGATGAGCAGTTCTTC
CASSPDYPRRDEQFF
>TRBD2|NA|TRBJ2-7|TRBV19
TGTGCCAGTAGTCGGACTAGCGGGGGTTACGAGCAGTACTTC
CASSRTSGGYEQYF
>NA|NA|TRBJ1-1|TRBV3-1
TGTGCCAGCAGCCAACGGCTAGGGGGCACTGAAGCTTTCTTT
CASSQRLGGTEAFF
>TRBD1|NA|TRBJ1-4|TRBV2
TGTGCCAGCAAGACAGGGGTGAATGAAAAACTGTTTTTT
CASKTGVNEKLFF
>NA|many|TRBJ1-1|TRBV10-3
TGTGCCATCAGTGAGTCAGGGCAAGCTTTCTTT
CAISESGQAFF
>NA|many|TRBJ1-1|TRBV28
TGTGCCAGCAGCTGGCGGAGCCCTTCCCCCCACGTTGACAGGCGGACTGAAGCTTTCTTT
CASSWRSPSPHVDRRTEAFF
>NA|many|TRBJ1-2|TRBV2
TGTGCCAGCAGTGGTAAAATAAGGGGAGGTAGCTATGGCTACACCTTC
CASSGKIRGGSYGYTF
>TRBD2|NA|TRBJ2-3|TRBV2
TGTGCCAGCGCGACTAGCGGGAGTGTTTCAGATACGCAGTATTTT
CASATSGSVSDTQYF
>NA|many|TRBJ2-1|TRBV15
TGTGCCACCAGCAGCGAGGTTAAGGGGTATGAGCAGTTCTTC
CATSSEVKGYEQFF
>TRBD2|many|TRBJ2-7|TRBV20-1
TGCAGTGCAGCCCCAGCTAGCGGGAACTACGAGCAGTACTTC
CSAAPASGNYEQYF
>NA|NA|TRBJ2-2|TRBV19
TGTGCCAGTAGTATTCTCTCGCGGGGGCGAGGGGGCGGGGAGCTGTTTTTT
CASSILSRGRGGGELFF
>TRBD1|many|TRBJ1-6|TRBV28
TGTGCCAGCACCCTAGGGGGGACAGCCTATAATTCACCCCTCCACTTT
CASTLGGTAYNSPLHF
>NA|few|TRBJ1-2|TRBV29-1
TGCAGCGTTGAAAATTACGGCAGGGGTGACTATGGCTACACCTTC
CSVENYGRGDYGYTF
>NA|many|TRBJ1-2|TRBV3-1
TGTGCCAGCAGCCAAGCGGCGGGGTCGGACGGCTACACCTTC
CASSQAAGSDGYTF
>NA|NA|TRBJ2-7|TRBV12-3/TRBV12-4
TGTGCCAGCAGCCGACCGGCCAGGGGAGGTTCTTACGAGCAGTACTTC
CASSRPARGGSYEQYF
>NA|many|TRBJ1-5|TRBV20-1
TGCAGTGCTATTCGCAGGGAAGAAGGCGGCAATCAGCCCCAGCATTTT
CSAIRREEGGNQPQHF
>TRBD2|NA|TRBJ2-3|TRBV27
TGTGCCAGCCGTGGACTAGCGGGAGTTGGAGATACGCAGTATTTT
CASRGLAGVGDTQYF
>NA|few|TRBJ2-3|TRBV5-1
TGCGCCAGCAGGACTGGAGTCACAGATACGCAGTATTTT
CASRTGVTDTQYF
>NA|many|TRBJ2-7|TRBV30
TGTGCCTGGGAGCTGGGGACAAAATTTGTAGGCGAGCAGTACTTC
CAWELGTKFVGEQYF
>TRBD2|NA|TRBJ2-6|TRBV6-1
TGTGCCAGCGGGACTAGCGGCTCTGGGGCCAACGTCCTGACTTTC
CASGTSGSGANVLTF
>NA|NA|TRBJ2-7|TRBV10-2
TGCGCCAGCAGTGAAGAGGGGTGGGGCTACGAGCAGTACTTC
CASSEEGWGYEQYF
>TRBD2|few|TRBJ2-5|TRBV24-1
TGTGCCACCAGTGATTTGGGGGCGGGGGGCCAACAAGAGACCCAGTACTTC
CATSDLGAGGQQETQYF
>TRBD1|few|TRBJ1-2|TRBV19
TGTGCCAGTAGTATACTCCGGGACAGCTATGGCTACACCTTC
CASSILRDSYGYTF
>TRBD1|many|TRBJ1-2|TRBV30
TGTGCCTGGAAGACAGGGGGGTATGCTGGCTACACCTTC
CAWKTGGYAGYTF
>NA|many|TRBJ1-5|TRBV12-3/TRBV12-4
TGTGCCAGCACCACCACTGTGGGTCAGCCCCAGCATTTT
CASTTTVGQPQHF